Listed here is a single T cell receptor (beta chain). Its antigen remains unidentified. Germline V gene lookup returns CDR1 MDHEN and CDR2 SYDVKM. The CDR3 is 13 amino acids. V lost 3 bases and J 2 bases, leaving 7 bases between the germline ends. The data belong to a study of T cell responses to AZD1222 COVID-19 vaccine. Study results and limitations: Repertoire sampling happened only post peak T cell response. Clonal diversity was possibly underestimated, and white British individuals and females predominated among donors. Recipients of AZD1222 seropositive at baseline numbered only five or six.

Clones were sequenced by immunoSEQ multiplex PCR, and TCRdb holds only the in-frame ones, with some missing. The table includes roughly 140,000 clones, 75% to 90% detected once. The chain joins TRBV28 to TRBJ1-2; D may be TRBD1 (5 bases). The origin of this receptor is an adult in good health. The sequenced sample was peripheral blood, obtained on day 0 of AZD1222 vaccination. CDR3 sequence reads: CASSLTDNYGYTF. CDR3 DNA: TGTGCCAGCAGTTTGACAGACAACTATGGCTACACCTTC.